This note documents a single TCR beta chain sequence. This specimen comes from a study of T cells in Graves' hyperthyroidism and ophthalmopathy. Template material for amplifying TCR beta CDR3 regions consisted of RNA transcripts. When the TCR CDR3 underwent first-round RT-PCR, the HTBI primer set was used. In TCRdb, the multiplex PCR reads were re-called with MiXCR into one record per CDR3 protein. The sample consists of hundreds of thousands of distinct CDR3 sequences, over 12% of them appearing once. The CDR3 runs to 13 residues. Germline V gives CDR1 DFQATT, CDR2 SNEGSKA (reference sequence). Trimming took 2 bases from V and 8 from J, leaving 10 bases between them.

J is TRBJ1-6 and V is TRBV20-1; TRBD1 might be the D (5 bases). The clonotype originates from a woman aged 55-70 years with Graves' ophthalmopathy. The specimen sequenced was blood. The chain's CDR3 is CSARIDSYSPLHF. The DNA of the CDR3 is TGCAGTGCTAGAATCGACAGTTATTCACCCCTCCACTTT.